The text below deals with one T cell receptor beta chain. The antigen is not known. This entry is derived from a study of CXCR3-negative and CXCR3-positive naive CD8 T cells. Study observations and caveats: CXCR3-negative naive cells had less hydrophobic TRB CDR3s than did CXCR3-positive naive cells. Cryopreserved cells partially lost CXCR3 expression, and fresh PBMCs were used in most assays.

Carrying UMI labels, the TRB cDNA libraries were prepared through 5' RACE. TCRdb re-analyzed the 5' RACE reads; it lists each CDR3 protein once, without DNA. The sample spans some 140,000 distinct CDR3 sequences; the ten largest clones claim approximately 0.51%. The length of the CDR3 is 15 residues. The germline gives CDR1 MDHEN, CDR2 SYDVKM. Sequences were obtained from naive CXCR3+ CD8+ T cells from blood. Subset reported: CD45RO-CCR7+CD27+CD95- naive CD8+ T cells expressing CXCR3 (TNR3+). The gene calls are TRBV28 and TRBJ1-2; checking the TCRdb D call of TRBD1 is not possible without DNA. The sequence was collected from a human donor in good health. Some clones in this sample may be carry-over from other donors' samples. This chain's CDR3 is CASSPTQGTNYGYTF.